This T cell receptor beta chain was sequenced during a study of T cell responses to AZD1222 COVID-19 vaccine. Study findings and constraints: Repertoire sampling occurred only after the peak T cell response. CD4 TCRs covered the whole spike, strongest at regions 160-218 and 743-854. White British ancestry dominated among donors, who included more females, and clonal diversity was possibly underestimated.

A remark on this clone: Its antigen is still unknown.

Trimming took 5 bases from V and 7 from J, leaving 24 bases between them. Germline CDR1 reads SEHNR; CDR2 reads FQNEAQ (reference sequence). The CDR3 runs 16 residues. Repertoires were generated with immunoSEQ multiplex PCR, while TCRdb's copy carries only in-frame clones and drops some. This sample yields some 150,000 clones, of which 80% to 90% are seen a single time; around 3.3% belongs to the top ten. This sequence joins TRBV7-9 and TRBJ2-7, with a tentative D call TRBD2 (6 bases). The receptor comes from an adult in good health. Source: peripheral blood, taken on day 0 of AZD1222 vaccination. The CDR3: CASSRPISGIPGEQYF. The CDR3 DNA sequence: TGTGCCAGCAGCCGTCCTATTAGCGGAATACCGGGGGAGCAGTACTTC.